This T cell receptor (beta chain) was sequenced in a study of type 1 regulatory T cells. Background on the study: T-allo10 is an in vitro-generated, Tr1-enriched CD4 T cell product specific for alloantigen.

General observations from the study: Compared with non-type 1 regulatory T cells, type 1 regulatory T cells showed a more restricted TCR repertoire.

Each CDR3 protein is one row after TCRdb ran MiXCR on the reads. The profile shows 60,000 to 75,000 distinct CDR3 sequences, around 20% of them singletons. Points on this clonotype: The antigen is not known.

The junction had 9 bases not matched to a gene; V was cut back by 6 bases and J by 4 bases. The CDR3 length is 13 residues. Germline loops: CDR1 DFQATT, CDR2 SNEGSKA (reference sequence). This clonotype originated in a human donor in good health. The rearrangement uses TRBV20-1 and TRBJ2-7; 7 bases are a match to TRBD2. Sequencing was carried out using cultured type 1 regulatory T (Tr1) cells, either the whole culture or a sorted fraction (not recorded which). CDR3 sequence: CSAKGRELYEQYF. The DNA of the CDR3 is TGCAGTGCAAAGGGGCGGGAGCTTTACGAGCAGTACTTC.